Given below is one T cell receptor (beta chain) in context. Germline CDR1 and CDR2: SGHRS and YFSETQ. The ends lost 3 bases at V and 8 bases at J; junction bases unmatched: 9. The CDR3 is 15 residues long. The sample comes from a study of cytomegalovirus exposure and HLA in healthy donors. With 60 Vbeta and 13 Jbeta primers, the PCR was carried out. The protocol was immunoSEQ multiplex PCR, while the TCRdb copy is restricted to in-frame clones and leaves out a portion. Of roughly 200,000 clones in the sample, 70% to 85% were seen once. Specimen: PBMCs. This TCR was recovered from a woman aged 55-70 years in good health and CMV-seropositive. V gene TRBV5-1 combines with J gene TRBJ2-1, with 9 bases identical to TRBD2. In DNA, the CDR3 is TGCGCCAGCAGCTCCCTTAGCGGGAGTGGCGATGAGCAGTTCTTC. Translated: CASSSLSGSGDEQFF.